These 15 T cell receptor beta chains came from one sample sequenced in a study of Ad26.COV2.S vaccination and SARS-CoV-2 variants. The treatment: some 20 received Ad26.COV2.S at low or high dose, single or two shots; about 5 received placebo; per-sample allocation not given. Day 63 following the first vaccine or placebo injection was when the samples were taken. Produced via immunoSEQ multiplex PCR; TCRdb's table is partial and in-frame only. The profile covers some 480,000 clones, with around 90% appearing a single time and around 13% taken by the ten largest. The sequenced sample was peripheral blood, obtained in a trial of Ad26.COV2.S vaccine versus placebo. The receptors come from a person between 18 and 60 years old who received the Ad26.COV2.S COVID-19 vaccine or a placebo.

This clone was recorded many times. The J gene is TRBJ2-1, the V gene TRBV7-9; 14 bases align to TRBD2. The length of the CDR3 is 17 residues. The junction had 3 bases not matched to a gene; V was cut back by 4 bases and J by 1 base. Germline V gene sequence: CDR1 SEHNR, CDR2 FQNEAQ (reference sequence). In nucleotides, the CDR3 is TGTGCCAGCAGCTCCCGGACTAGCGGGAGGTCCTACAATGAGCAGTTCTTC. Protein: CASSSRTSGRSYNEQFF.

The chain couples TRBV6-6 to TRBJ1-1; D gene unclear. Trimming left V 2 bases short and J 4 bases short, with 8 bases between. The CDR3 consists of 13 residues. Germline CDR1 MNHNY, CDR2 SVGAGI (reference sequence). CDR3 in amino acids: CASSYDPFTEAFF. The CDR3 DNA follows: TGTGCCAGCAGTTACGACCCGTTCACTGAAGCTTTCTTT.

As concerns this clone: Other DNA sequences of this sample code for an identical CDR3. The chain has TRBV5-6 and TRBJ1-5; TRBD1 might be the D (6 bases). Germline V CDR1 and CDR2: SGHDT, YYEEEE. CDR3 length: 15 amino acids. The V and J ends lost 0 bases and 1 base respectively, with 8 bases between them. CDR3 sequence: CASSLAGVSNQPQHF. CDR3 bases: TGTGCCAGCAGCTTGGCAGGGGTCAGCAATCAGCCCCAGCATTTT.

The chain recombines TRBV27 with TRBJ2-2, with D hard to call. Germline V gene data show CDR1 as MNHEY and CDR2 as SMNVEV (reference sequence). Deletions cut 5 bases from V and 1 base from J, with 20 bases between. This CDR3 spans 18 amino acids. The CDR3 nucleotides are TGTGCCAGCAGTCTGCGAGCGACACTTATCGGGAACACCGGGGAGCTGTTTTTT. This gives the protein CASSLRATLIGNTGELFF.

As DNA, the CDR3 is TGTGCCTGGGTTCCCCCCCTGCGGGCCCCCTACGAGCAGTACTTC. This encodes CAWVPPLRAPYEQYF. The V and J genes are TRBV30 and TRBJ2-7; the D gene is possibly TRBD2 (5 bases). The germline V gene has CDR1 GTSNPN and CDR2 SVGIG (reference sequence). The CDR3 runs 15 residues. Trimming removed 5 bases from V and 2 bases from J, with 19 bases in between.

The chain has TRBV9 and TRBJ2-3; TRBD2 aligns across 7 bases. Trimming cost V 4 bases and J 9 bases; bases outside gene matches: 2. The CDR3 is made up of 11 amino acids. CDR1 SGDLS and CDR2 YYNGEE come from the germline V gene. CDR3 sequence (DNA): TGTGCCAGCAGCCAAGCGGGAACGCAGTATTTT. The encoded protein is CASSQAGTQYF.

This CDR3 is CASSWGSAKETQYF. As DNA, the CDR3 is TGCGCCAGCAGCTGGGGAAGCGCTAAAGAGACCCAGTACTTC. The genes are TRBV5-1 and TRBJ2-5, with no clear D. The CDR3 runs 14 residues. Germline CDR1 SGHRS, CDR2 YFSETQ. V lost 3 bases and J lost 3, with 12 bases in between.

The chain carries TRBV6-2 or TRBV6-3 and TRBJ1-2, with D perhaps matching TRBD1 (5 bases). The V end was cut by 5 bases, the J end by 2 bases, with 15 bases between. The CDR3 contains 15 residues. Germline CDR1 and CDR2: MNHEY and SVGEGT. Here the CDR3 reads CASSRLVQDNYGYTF. As DNA, the CDR3 is TGTGCCAGCAGTCGCCTCGTACAGGACAACTATGGCTACACCTTC.

This clone was recorded only once. The genes are TRBV7-9 and TRBJ2-3, with D tentatively TRBD2 (6 bases). Germline V CDR1 and CDR2: SEHNR, FQNEAQ (reference sequence). Between the trimmed V and J ends, which lost 4 bases and 2 bases, there was a span of 10 bases. The CDR3 extends over 14 amino acids. The CDR3, as DNA: TGTGCCAGCAGCTCGGGGACTGTCACAGATACGCAGTATTTT. Translation gives CASSSGTVTDTQYF.

J is TRBJ1-6 and V is TRBV9; D is uncertain. The ends were cut back, 4 bases at V and 10 bases at J, with 15 bases in the middle. The CDR3 covers 14 residues. CDR1 and CDR2 (germline): SGDLS, YYNGEE. CDR3 loop: CASSPTGAESPLHF. The DNA of the CDR3 is TGTGCCAGCAGCCCGACGGGCGCGGAATCACCCCTCCACTTT.

The chain is built from TRBV9 and TRBJ2-1, with a weak D call TRBD2 (5 bases). Looked up from germline, CDR1 is SGDLS and CDR2 is YYNGEE. V was shortened by 1 base and J by 0 bases, with 17 bases between the two germline ends. There are 18 residues in the CDR3. The CDR3 sequence is CASSVFAGLKSSYNEQFF. The CDR3 DNA reads as TGTGCCAGCAGCGTATTCGCGGGCCTAAAGAGCTCCTACAATGAGCAGTTCTTC.

In this sample, this clone turned up once. The chain links TRBV18 to TRBJ1-1; no clear D. Per germline, CDR1 KGHSH and CDR2 LQKENI. The CDR3 covers 12 residues. V shed 2 bases and J shed 5 bases, with 6 bases lying between them. The CDR3 coding sequence is TGTGCCAGCTCACCAGGGGAGACTGAAGCTTTCTTT. Residues: CASSPGETEAFF. Filled out from reference TRBV18 and TRBJ1-1, the complete variable domain reads NAGVMQNPRHLVRRRGQEARLRCSPMKGHSHVYWYRQLPEEGLKFMVYLQKENIIDESGMPKERFSAEFPKEGPSILRIQQVVRGDSAAYFCASSPGETEAFFGQGTRLTVV.

This chain uses TRBV9 with TRBJ2-2; D is perhaps TRBD1 (5 bases). The germline CDR1 and CDR2 sequences are SGDLS and YYNGEE. This CDR3 is 14 amino acids long. The germline V and J ends were trimmed by 4 bases and 1 base, with 8 bases remaining between them. CDR3 sequence: CASSWGRNTGELFF. For the CDR3, the DNA is TGTGCCAGCAGCTGGGGCAGGAACACCGGGGAGCTGTTTTTT.

A few counts support this clone. CDR3 DNA sequence: TGTGCCAGCAGCTTAGCCCTGAGCAGGCGGGGCACAGATACGCAGTATTTT. It codes for CASSLALSRRGTDTQYF. The chain couples TRBV7-9 to TRBJ2-3; perhaps TRBD2 as D (5 bases). The V gene's germline CDR1 is SEHNR and CDR2 FQNEAQ (reference sequence). This CDR3 is 17 amino acids long. Deletions cut 0 bases from V and 1 base from J, with 14 bases between.

The V and J genes are TRBV15 and TRBJ2-3; D not resolved. V shed 3 bases and J shed 7 bases, with 8 bases lying between them. CDR3 length: 12 amino acids. The germline V gene encodes CDR1 LNHNV and CDR2 YYDKDF (reference sequence). Written as DNA, the CDR3 is TGTGCCACCAGCAGGGACGGCCATACGCAGTATTTT. It codes for CATSRDGHTQYF.